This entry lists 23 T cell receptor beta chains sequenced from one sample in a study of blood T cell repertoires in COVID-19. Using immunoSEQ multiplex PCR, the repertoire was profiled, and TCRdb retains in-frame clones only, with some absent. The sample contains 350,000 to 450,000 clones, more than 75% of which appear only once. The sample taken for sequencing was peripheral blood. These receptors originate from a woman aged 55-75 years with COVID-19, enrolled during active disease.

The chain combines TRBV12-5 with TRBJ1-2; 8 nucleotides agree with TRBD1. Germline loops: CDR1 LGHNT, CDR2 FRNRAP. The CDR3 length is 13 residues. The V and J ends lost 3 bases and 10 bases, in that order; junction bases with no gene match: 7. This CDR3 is CASGFPTGVPYTF. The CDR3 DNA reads TGTGCTAGTGGTTTCCCGACAGGGGTTCCCTACACCTTC.

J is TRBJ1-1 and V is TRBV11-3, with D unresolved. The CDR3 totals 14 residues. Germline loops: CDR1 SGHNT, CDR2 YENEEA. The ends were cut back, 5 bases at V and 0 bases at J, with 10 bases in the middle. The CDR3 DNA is TGTGCCAGCAGCAGAGGAGACCTGAACACTGAAGCTTTCTTT. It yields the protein CASSRGDLNTEAFF. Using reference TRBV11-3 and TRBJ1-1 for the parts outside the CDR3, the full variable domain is EAGVVQSPRYKIIEKKQPVAFWCNPISGHNTLYWYLQNLGQGPELLIRYENEEAVDDSQLPKDRFSAERLKGVDSTLKIQPAELGDSAVYLCASSRGDLNTEAFFGQGTRLTVV.

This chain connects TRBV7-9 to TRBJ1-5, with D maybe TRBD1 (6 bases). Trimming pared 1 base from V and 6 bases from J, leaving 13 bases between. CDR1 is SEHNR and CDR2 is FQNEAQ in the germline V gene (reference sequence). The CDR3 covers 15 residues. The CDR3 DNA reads TGTGCCAGCAGCTTAGGTCCAGGGGTCGGTCAGCCCCAGCATTTT. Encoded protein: CASSLGPGVGQPQHF.

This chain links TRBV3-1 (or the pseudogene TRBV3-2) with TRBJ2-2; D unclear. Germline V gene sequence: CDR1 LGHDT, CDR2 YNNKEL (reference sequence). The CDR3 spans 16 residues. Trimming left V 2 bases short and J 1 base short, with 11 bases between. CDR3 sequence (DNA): TGTGCCAGCAGCCAATCTACCTTAAAGAACACCGGGGAGCTGTTTTTT. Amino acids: CASSQSTLKNTGELFF.

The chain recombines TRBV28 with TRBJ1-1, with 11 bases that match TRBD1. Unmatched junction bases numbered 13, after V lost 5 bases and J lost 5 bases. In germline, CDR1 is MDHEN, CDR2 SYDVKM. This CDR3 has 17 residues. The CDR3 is CASSDAGTGGSRTEAFF. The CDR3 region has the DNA TGTGCCAGCAGTGATGCCGGGACAGGGGGGTCTCGGACTGAAGCTTTCTTT.

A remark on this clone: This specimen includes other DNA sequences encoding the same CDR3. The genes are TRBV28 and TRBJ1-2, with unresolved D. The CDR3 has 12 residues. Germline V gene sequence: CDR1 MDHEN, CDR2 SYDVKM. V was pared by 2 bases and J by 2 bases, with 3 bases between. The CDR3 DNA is TGTGCCAGCAGTTTAGCGAACTATGGCTACACCTTC. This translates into CASSLANYGYTF.

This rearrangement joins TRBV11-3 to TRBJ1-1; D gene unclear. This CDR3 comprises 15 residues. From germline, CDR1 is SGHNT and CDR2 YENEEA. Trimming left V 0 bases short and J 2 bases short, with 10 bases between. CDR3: CASSLDHSRNTEAFF. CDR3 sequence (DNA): TGTGCCAGCAGCTTAGATCACTCGAGAAACACTGAAGCTTTCTTT.

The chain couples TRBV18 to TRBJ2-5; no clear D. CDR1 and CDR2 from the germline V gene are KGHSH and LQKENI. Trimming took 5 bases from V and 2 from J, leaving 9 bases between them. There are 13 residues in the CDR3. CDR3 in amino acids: CASSSRLQETQYF. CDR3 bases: TGTGCCAGCTCATCTCGGTTACAAGAGACCCAGTACTTC.

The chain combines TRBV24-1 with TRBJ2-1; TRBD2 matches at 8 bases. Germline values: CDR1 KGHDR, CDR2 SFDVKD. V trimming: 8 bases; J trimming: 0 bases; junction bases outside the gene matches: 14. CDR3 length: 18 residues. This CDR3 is CATTRRGLVVSSYNEQFF. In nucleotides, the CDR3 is TGTGCCACCACCCGGAGGGGACTAGTAGTAAGCTCCTACAATGAGCAGTTCTTC.

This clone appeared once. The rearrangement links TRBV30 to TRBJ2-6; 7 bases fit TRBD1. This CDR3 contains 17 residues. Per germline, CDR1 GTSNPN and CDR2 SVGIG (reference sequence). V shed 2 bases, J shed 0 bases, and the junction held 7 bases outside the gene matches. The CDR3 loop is CAWSRQGSTSGANVLTF. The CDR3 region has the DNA TGTGCCTGGAGTAGACAGGGCTCGACCTCTGGGGCCAACGTCCTGACTTTC.

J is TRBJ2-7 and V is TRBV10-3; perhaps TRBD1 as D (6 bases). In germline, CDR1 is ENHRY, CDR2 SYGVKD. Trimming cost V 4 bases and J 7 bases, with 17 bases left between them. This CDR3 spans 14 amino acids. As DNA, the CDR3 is TGTGCCATCAGTGCAGGCTTCAAGACAGGAGAGCAGTACTTC. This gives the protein CAISAGFKTGEQYF.

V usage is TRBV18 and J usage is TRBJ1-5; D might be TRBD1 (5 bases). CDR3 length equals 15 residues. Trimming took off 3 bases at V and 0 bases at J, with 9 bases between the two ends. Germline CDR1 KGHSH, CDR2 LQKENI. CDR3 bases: TGTGCCAGCTCACCGGTGGGGCATAGCAATCAGCCCCAGCATTTT. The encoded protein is CASSPVGHSNQPQHF.

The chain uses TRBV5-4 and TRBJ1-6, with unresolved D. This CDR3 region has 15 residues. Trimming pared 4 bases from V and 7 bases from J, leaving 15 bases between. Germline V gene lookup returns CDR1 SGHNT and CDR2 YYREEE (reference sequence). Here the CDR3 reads CASSPPGSANSPLHF. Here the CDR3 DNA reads TGTGCCAGCAGCCCGCCGGGATCCGCGAATTCACCCCTCCACTTT. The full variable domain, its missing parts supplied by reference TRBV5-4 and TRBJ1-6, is ETGVTQSPTHLIKTRGQQVTLRCSSQSGHNTVSWYQQALGQGPQFIFQYYREEENGRGNFPPRFSGLQFPNYSSELNVNALELDDSALYLCASSPPGSANSPLHFGNGTRLTVT.

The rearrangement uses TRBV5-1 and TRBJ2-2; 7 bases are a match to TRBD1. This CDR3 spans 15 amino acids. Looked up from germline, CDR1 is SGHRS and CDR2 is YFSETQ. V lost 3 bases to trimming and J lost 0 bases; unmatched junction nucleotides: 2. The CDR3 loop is CASSSDRANTGELFF. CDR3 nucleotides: TGCGCCAGCAGCTCCGACAGGGCGAACACCGGGGAGCTGTTTTTT.

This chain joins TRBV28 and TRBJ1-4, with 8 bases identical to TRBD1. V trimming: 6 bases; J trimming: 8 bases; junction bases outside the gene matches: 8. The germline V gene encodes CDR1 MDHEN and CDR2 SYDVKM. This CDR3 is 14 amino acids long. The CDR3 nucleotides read TGTGCCAGCAGGAAGTCAGGGGGCCTCGAAAAACTGTTTTTT. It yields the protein CASRKSGGLEKLFF.

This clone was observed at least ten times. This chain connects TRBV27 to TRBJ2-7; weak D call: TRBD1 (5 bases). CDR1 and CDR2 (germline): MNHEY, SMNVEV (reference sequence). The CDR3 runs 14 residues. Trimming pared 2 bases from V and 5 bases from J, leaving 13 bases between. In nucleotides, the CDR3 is TGTGCCAGCAGTTTAGGGGCAGGGATCAACGAGCAGTACTTC. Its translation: CASSLGAGINEQYF.

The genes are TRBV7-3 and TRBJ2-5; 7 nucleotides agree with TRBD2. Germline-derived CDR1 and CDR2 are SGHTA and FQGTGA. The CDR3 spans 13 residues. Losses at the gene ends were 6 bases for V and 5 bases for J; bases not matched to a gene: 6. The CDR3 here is CASSLTSYETQYF. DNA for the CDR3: TGTGCCAGCAGTTTGACTAGCTACGAGACCCAGTACTTC.

The DNA of the CDR3 is TGTGCCAGCAGCTTTGAGGCTAACACTGAAGCTTTCTTT. It specifies CASSFEANTEAFF. The chain couples TRBV7-8 to TRBJ1-1; no firm D call. The CDR3 extends over 13 amino acids. The germline V and J ends were trimmed by 3 bases and 2 bases, with 7 bases remaining between them. Germline loops: CDR1 SGHVS, CDR2 FQNEAQ.

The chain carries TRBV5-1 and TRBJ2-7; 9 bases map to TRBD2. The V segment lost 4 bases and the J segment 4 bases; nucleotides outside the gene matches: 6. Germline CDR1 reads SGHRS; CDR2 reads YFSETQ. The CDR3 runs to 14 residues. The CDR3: CASSPGGGAYEQYF. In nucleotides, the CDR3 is TGCGCCAGCAGCCCGGGCGGGGGGGCTTACGAGCAGTACTTC.

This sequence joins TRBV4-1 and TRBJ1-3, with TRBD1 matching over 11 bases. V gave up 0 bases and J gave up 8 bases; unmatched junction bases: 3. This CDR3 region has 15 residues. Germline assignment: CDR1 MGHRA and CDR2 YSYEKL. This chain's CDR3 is CASSQERDRGDTIYF. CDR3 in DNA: TGCGCCAGCAGCCAAGAACGGGACAGGGGGGACACCATATATTTT.

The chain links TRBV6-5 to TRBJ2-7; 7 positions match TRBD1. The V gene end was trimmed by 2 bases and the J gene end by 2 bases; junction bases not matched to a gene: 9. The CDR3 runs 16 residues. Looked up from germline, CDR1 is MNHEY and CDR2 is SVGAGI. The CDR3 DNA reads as TGTGCCAGCAGTTACCGGGCGACAGGGAAAGCCTACGAGCAGTACTTC. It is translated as CASSYRATGKAYEQYF.

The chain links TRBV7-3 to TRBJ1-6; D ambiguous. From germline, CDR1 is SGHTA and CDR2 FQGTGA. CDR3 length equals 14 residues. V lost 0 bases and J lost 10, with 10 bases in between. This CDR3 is CASSLTGGRSPLHF. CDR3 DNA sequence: TGTGCCAGCAGCTTAACGGGCGGGAGATCACCCCTCCACTTT.

CDR3 amino acids: CASSEGQWNTEAFF. The CDR3 coding sequence is TGTGCCAGCAGCGAGGGACAGTGGAACACTGAAGCTTTCTTT. The chain recombines TRBV14 with TRBJ1-1, with TRBD1 identical over 7 bases. Losses at the gene ends were 5 bases for V and 1 base for J; bases not matched to a gene: 4. Germline-derived CDR1 and CDR2 are SGHDN and FVKESK. The CDR3 runs 14 residues.